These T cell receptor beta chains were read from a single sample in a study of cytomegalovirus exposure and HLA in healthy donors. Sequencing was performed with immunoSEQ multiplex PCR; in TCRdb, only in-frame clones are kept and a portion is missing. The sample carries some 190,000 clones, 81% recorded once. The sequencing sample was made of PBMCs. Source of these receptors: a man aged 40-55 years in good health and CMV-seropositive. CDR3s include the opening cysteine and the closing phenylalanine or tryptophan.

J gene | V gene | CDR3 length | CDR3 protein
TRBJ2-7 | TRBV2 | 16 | CASSEGGAVSGGEQYF
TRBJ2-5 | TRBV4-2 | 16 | CASSQEGQGAQETQYF
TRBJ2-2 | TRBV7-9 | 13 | CASSKQGAGELFF
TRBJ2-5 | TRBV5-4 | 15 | CASSSLAGEKKTQYF
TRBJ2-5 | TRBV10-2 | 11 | CASRFGETQYF
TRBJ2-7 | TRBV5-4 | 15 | CASSPGASGVYEQYF
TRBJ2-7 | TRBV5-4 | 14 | CASSPRTSGSEQYF
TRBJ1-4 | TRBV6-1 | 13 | CACAGTINEKLFF
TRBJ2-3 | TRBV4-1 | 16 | CASSQPGGLGTDTQYF
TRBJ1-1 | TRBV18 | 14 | CASSPQGQNTEAFF
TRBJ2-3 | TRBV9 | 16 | CASSTGQGARTDTQYF
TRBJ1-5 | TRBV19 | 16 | CASEEGTGLENQPQHF
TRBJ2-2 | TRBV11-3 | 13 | CASTLGQTGELFF
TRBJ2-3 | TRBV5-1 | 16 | CASSLVAGTQADTQYF
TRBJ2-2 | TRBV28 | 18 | CASSLANSGTGRPGELFF
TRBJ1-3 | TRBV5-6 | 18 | CASSSRPPAGGAGNTIYF
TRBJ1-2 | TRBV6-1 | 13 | CASSLRTGYGYTF
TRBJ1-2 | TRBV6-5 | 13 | CASSYRSRGGYTF
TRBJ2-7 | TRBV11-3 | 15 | CASSPSTGPLYEQYF
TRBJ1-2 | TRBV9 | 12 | CASSVASYGYTF
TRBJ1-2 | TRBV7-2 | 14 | CASSLDGGDYGYTF
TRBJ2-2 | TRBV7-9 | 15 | CASSLGQVYAGELFF
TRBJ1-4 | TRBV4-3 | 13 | CASRRRANEKLFF
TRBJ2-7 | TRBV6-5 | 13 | CASSVGTSTEQYF
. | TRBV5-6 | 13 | CASSPTVSYEQYF
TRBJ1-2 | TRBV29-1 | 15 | CSVGTNDRAYYGYTF
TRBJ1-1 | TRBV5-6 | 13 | CASSLASARGAFF
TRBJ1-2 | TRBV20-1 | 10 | CSVEYYGYTF
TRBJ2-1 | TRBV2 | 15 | CASSPPGTKYNEQFF
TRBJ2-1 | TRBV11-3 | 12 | CASSLGINEQFF
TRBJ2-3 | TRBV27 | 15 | CASATETSGTPTQYF
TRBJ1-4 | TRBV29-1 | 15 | CSVTGTGEPNEKLFF
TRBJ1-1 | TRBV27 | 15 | CASSLQGLVNTEAFF
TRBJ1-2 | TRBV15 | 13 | CATSRGGDYGYTF
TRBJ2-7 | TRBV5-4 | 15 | CASSLPGTGPREQYF
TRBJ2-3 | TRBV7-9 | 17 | CASSLVAGAFGTDTQYF
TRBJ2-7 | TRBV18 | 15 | CASSSRQGESDEQYF
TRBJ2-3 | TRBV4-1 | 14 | CASSQGLQPDTQYF
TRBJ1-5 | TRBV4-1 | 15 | CASSQVGGNNQPQHF
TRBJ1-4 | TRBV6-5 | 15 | CASSYGVRAREKLFF
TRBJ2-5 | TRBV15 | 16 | CATSRDVAGGTETQYF
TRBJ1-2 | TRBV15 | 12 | CATSRGAYGYTF
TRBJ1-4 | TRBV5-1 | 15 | CASSLALRQDEKLFF
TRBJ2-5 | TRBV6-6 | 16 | CASSYYSGQGQETQYF
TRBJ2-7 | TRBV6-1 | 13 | CASSELQTYEQYF
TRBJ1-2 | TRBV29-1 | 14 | CSVQSSGTVSGYTF
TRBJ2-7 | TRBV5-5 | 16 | CASSQGLGGSSYEQYF
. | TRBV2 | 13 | CAIRKGGSYEQYF
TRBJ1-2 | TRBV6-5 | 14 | CASSAQGVESGYTF
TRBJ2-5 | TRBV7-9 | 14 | CASSSVAGEETQYF
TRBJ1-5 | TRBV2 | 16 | CASSPGTGVGWQPQHF
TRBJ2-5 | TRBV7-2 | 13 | CASSLGQQETQYF
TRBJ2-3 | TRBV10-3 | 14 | CATEPGQGSGTQYF
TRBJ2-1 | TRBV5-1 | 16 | CASSWTSGGQNDEQFF
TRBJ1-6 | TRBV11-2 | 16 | CASSRTRQIYNSPLHF
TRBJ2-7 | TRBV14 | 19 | CASSQGLGRSGPNSYEQYF
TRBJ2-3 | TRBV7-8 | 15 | CASSLAQVNTDTQYF
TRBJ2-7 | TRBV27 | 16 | CASRVRLTGGVGEQYF
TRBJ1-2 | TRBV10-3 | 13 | CAISEKGQGGYTF
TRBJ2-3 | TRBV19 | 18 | CASRAETGTGGGTDTQYF